These 10 T cell receptor beta chains were all obtained from the same sample, sequenced in a study of control samples from healthy donors and cancer patients. Method: immunoSEQ multiplex PCR; TCRdb's copy keeps in-frame clones and lacks some. Of fewer than 95,000 clones in the sample, roughly 86% are singletons; the top ten hold roughly 21%. The sample comprised blood. These receptors were obtained from a young man in good health.

This chain links TRBV5-6 with TRBJ2-5; weak D call: TRBD2 (5 bases). Looked up from germline, CDR1 is SGHDT and CDR2 is YYEEEE. The CDR3 has 15 residues. Trimming pared 4 bases from V and 5 bases from J, leaving 18 bases between. DNA for the CDR3: TGTGCCAGCAGCCACGGGATCGCCCTGGGGGAGACCCAGTACTTC. It codes for CASSHGIALGETQYF.

The chain recombines TRBV3-1 (or the pseudogene TRBV3-2) with TRBJ2-3; 10 nucleotides agree with TRBD1. The CDR3 loop spans 15 amino acids. Germline assignment: CDR1 LGHDT and CDR2 YNNKEL (reference sequence). Losses at the gene ends were 3 bases for V and 3 bases for J; bases not matched to a gene: 3. The DNA of the CDR3 is TGTGCCAGCAGCCATGACAGGGGGCTGACAGATACGCAGTATTTT. Amino acids: CASSHDRGLTDTQYF.

This chain links TRBV19 with TRBJ1-2; maybe TRBD1 (5 bases). The CDR3 sequence is 15 residues long. Between the trimmed V and J ends, which lost 7 bases and 2 bases, there was a span of 17 bases. In germline, CDR1 is LNHDA, CDR2 SQIVND (reference sequence). CDR3 sequence reads: CASISREGINYGYTF. The CDR3 DNA reads TGTGCCAGTATCTCAAGAGAGGGGATAAACTATGGCTACACCTTC.

The J gene is TRBJ1-2, the V gene TRBV2; TRBD1 might be the D (5 bases). Germline V gives CDR1 SNHLY, CDR2 FYNNEI. Trimming took 2 bases from V and 8 from J, leaving 15 bases between them. The CDR3 runs 14 residues. Here the CDR3 DNA reads TGTGCCAGCAGTGAATCCCCTAGGGGTCGGGGCTACACCTTC. This translates into CASSESPRGRGYTF.

The rearrangement uses TRBV20-1 and TRBJ1-4, with 8 bases aligning to TRBD1. CDR1 and CDR2 (germline): DFQATT, SNEGSKA (reference sequence). The CDR3 spans 15 residues. V dropped 3 bases and J dropped 8; count of bases not matched to a gene: 11. The CDR3 here is CSASGGAGGGEKLFF. DNA of the CDR3: TGCAGTGCTAGTGGAGGGGCAGGGGGCGGCGAAAAACTGTTTTTT.

The CDR3 loop reads CASSSVSTDTQYF. The DNA for the CDR3 is TGCGCCAGCAGCTCTGTTAGCACAGATACGCAGTATTTT. This chain joins TRBV5-1 and TRBJ2-3; no clear D. Trimming removed 3 bases at V and 0 bases at J, with 5 bases between. Germline assignment: CDR1 SGHRS and CDR2 YFSETQ. There are 13 residues in the CDR3. Full variable domain (remainder filled in from reference TRBV5-1 and TRBJ2-3): KAGVTQTPRYLIKTRGQQVTLSCSPISGHRSVSWYQQTPGQGLQFLFEYFSETQRNKGNFPGRFSGRQFSNSRSEMNVSTLELGDSALYLCASSSVSTDTQYFGPGTRLTVL.

The CDR3 reads CASSHPSELAGADTQYF. The CDR3 DNA reads TGCGCCAGCAGCCATCCTTCGGAACTAGCGGGGGCAGATACGCAGTATTTT. The chain has TRBV4-1 and TRBJ2-3; 11 bases match TRBD2. Looked up from germline, CDR1 is MGHRA and CDR2 is YSYEKL. This CDR3 comprises 17 residues. The V gene end was trimmed by 3 bases and the J gene end by 4 bases; junction bases not matched to a gene: 9.

This clone was seen only once. V and J are TRBV5-4 and TRBJ1-1, with TRBD1 matching 7 bases. Germline V gene data show CDR1 as SGHNT and CDR2 as YYREEE (reference sequence). V shed 3 bases and J 3 bases; nucleotides not matched to a gene: 2. This CDR3 has 13 residues. The CDR3 coding sequence is TGTGCCAGCAGCTCCGGGACAGACACTGAAGCTTTCTTT. This sequence encodes CASSSGTDTEAFF.

The gene calls are TRBV7-8 and TRBJ1-4, with 8 bases that match TRBD1. Germline CDR1 reads SGHVS; CDR2 reads FQNEAQ. The CDR3 covers 18 residues. Unmatched junction bases numbered 11, after V lost 5 bases and J lost 0 bases. The CDR3 here is CASSAQGASLATNEKLFF. The CDR3 DNA reads TGTGCCAGCAGCGCCCAGGGGGCGTCCCTCGCAACTAATGAAAAACTGTTTTTT.

This chain links TRBV5-1 with TRBJ2-1; unclear D gene. Trimming took 0 bases from V and 10 from J, leaving 8 bases between them. CDR1 SGHRS and CDR2 YFSETQ come from the germline V gene. The CDR3 sequence is 12 residues long. This CDR3 reads CASSLEVGEQFF. CDR3 nucleotides: TGCGCCAGCAGCTTGGAGGTTGGGGAGCAGTTCTTC.